The subject of this entry is one T cell receptor beta chain. The authors reverse transcribed all of the isolated RNA, so sequencing captured expressed TCRB transcripts. Clones were read by immunoSEQ multiplex PCR, and TCRdb kept only the in-frame ones, dropping some. The repertoire holds 900,000 or so clones, with 15% to 20% as singletons. V was shortened by 5 bases and J by 3 bases, with 11 bases between the two germline ends. The CDR3 is 13 residues long. CDR1 is SGHAT and CDR2 is FQDESV in the germline V gene (reference sequence). This specimen comes from a study of beta chain features in type 1 diabetes. Across the study: Healthy donors resembled patients in age, gender and cell yields.

CD45RO/CCR7/CD25/CD127/CD95/CD27 staining was used to isolate CD4+ naive, central memory, regulatory and stem cell-like memory cells by sorting. The rearrangement links TRBV11-1 to TRBJ2-7; no clear D gene. Material: naive CD4+ T cells from blood. The clonotype originates from a woman under 30 in good health. The CDR3 sequence is CASSENERYEQYF. The CDR3, as DNA: TGTGCCAGCAGCGAAAACGAACGCTACGAGCAGTACTTC.